This record looks at one T cell receptor (beta chain) sequence and its context. Its antigen is not known. The read finishes 3 residues shy of the CDR3 end, and the germline J gene is used to complete it. These data originate in a study of T cells in women clearing cervical HPV infection. Whole-study context: No precancer developed; the control's incident HPV16 infection cleared within 12 months.

Study conclusions and caveats: T-cell numbers per sample were unknown and may explain richness differences. CIN3+ cases had significantly higher TCR repertoire richness than controls, but evenness did not differ.

The method was immunoSEQ multiplex PCR; TCRdb's version includes in-frame clones alone and lacks a portion of them. The sample table includes around 33,000 clones. Between the trimmed V and J ends, which lost 4 bases and 2 bases, there was a span of 6 bases. Germline assignment: CDR1 MNHNS and CDR2 SASEGT. The CDR3 is made up of 13 amino acids. All donors had a single incident cervical HPV16 infection, not prevalent. The V call is TRBV6-1, the J call TRBJ1-5; no reliable D call. This receptor was obtained from a woman between 18 and 75 years old with a cervical HPV16 infection that either progressed to CIN3+ or cleared (not recorded which). What was sequenced was blood buffy coat. The CDR3 sequence: CASSVERNQPQHF. CDR3 DNA (partial): TGTGCCAGCAGTGTAGAGCGCAATCAGCCC.